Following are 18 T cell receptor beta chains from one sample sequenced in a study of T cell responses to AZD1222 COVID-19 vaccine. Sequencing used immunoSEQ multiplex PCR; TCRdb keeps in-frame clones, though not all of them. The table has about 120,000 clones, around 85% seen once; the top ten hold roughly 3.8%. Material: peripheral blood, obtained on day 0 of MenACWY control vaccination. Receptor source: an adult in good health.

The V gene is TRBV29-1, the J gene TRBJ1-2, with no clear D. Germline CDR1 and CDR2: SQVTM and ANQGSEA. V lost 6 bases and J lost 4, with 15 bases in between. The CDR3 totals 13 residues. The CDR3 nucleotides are TGCAGCGTCACAGCAATGGGTGGCTATGGCTACACCTTC. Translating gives CSVTAMGGYGYTF.

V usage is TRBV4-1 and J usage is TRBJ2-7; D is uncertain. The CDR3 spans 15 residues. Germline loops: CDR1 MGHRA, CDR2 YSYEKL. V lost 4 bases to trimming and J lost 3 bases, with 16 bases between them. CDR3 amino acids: CASSPYLDMIYEQYF. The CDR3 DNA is TGCGCCAGCAGCCCCTACCTAGATATGATCTACGAGCAGTACTTC.

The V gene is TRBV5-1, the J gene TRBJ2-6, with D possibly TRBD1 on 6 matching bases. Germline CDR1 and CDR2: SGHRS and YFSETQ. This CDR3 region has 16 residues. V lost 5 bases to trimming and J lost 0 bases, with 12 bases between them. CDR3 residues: CASRGTTSSGANVLTF. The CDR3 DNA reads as TGCGCCAGCAGGGGGACAACCAGCTCTGGGGCCAACGTCCTGACTTTC.

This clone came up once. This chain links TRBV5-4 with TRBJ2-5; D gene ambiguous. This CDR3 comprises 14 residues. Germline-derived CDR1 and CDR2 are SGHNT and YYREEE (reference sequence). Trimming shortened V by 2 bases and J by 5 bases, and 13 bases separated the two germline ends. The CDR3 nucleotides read TGTGCCAGCAGCTTTGTGAAGGGTTCGGAGACCCAGTACTTC. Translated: CASSFVKGSETQYF.

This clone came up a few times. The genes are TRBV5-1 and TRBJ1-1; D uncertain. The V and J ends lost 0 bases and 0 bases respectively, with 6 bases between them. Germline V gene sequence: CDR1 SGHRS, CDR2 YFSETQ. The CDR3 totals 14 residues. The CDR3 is CASSLDHMNTEAFF. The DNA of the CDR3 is TGCGCCAGCAGCTTGGACCATATGAACACTGAAGCTTTCTTT.

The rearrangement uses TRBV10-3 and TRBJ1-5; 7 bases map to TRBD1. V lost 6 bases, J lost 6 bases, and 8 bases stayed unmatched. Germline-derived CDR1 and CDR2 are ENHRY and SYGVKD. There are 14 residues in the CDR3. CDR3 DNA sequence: TGTGCCATCAGCCTCGACAGGGTAGGTCAGCCCCAGCATTTT. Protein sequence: CAISLDRVGQPQHF.

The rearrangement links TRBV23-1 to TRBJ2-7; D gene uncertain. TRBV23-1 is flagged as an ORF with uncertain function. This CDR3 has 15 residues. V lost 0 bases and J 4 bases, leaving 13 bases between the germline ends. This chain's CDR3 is CASSQSTQQRYEQYF. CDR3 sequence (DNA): TGCGCCAGCAGTCAATCAACCCAACAAAGATACGAGCAGTACTTC.

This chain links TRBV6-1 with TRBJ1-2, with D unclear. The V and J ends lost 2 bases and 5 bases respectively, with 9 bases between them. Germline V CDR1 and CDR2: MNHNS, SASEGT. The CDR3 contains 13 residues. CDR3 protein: CASSESHQYGYTF. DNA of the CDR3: TGTGCCAGCAGTGAAAGTCACCAATATGGCTACACCTTC.

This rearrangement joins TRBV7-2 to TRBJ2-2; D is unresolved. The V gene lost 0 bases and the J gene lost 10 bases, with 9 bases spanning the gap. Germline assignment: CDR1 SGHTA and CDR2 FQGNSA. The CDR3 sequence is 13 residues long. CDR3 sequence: CASSLADALELFF. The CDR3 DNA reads TGTGCCAGCAGCTTAGCCGATGCCTTGGAGCTGTTTTTT.

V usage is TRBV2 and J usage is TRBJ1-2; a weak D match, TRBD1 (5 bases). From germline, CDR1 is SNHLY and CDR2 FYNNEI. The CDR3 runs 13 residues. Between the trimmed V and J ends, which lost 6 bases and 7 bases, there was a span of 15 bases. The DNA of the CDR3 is TGTGCCAGCAGCCTTTTATTGGGGGGTGGCTACACCTTC. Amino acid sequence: CASSLLLGGGYTF. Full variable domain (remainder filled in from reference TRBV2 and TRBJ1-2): EPEVTQTPSHQVTQMGQEVILRCVPISNHLYFYWYRQILGQKVEFLVSFYNNEISEKSEIFDDQFSVERPDGSNFTLKIRSTKLEDSAMYFCASSLLLGGGYTFGSGTRLTVV.

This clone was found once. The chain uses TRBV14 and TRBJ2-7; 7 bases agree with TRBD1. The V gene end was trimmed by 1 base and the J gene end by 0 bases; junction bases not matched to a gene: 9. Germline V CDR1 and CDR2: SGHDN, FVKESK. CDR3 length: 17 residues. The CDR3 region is CASSQGWGQSNSYEQYF. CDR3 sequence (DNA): TGTGCCAGCAGCCAAGGGTGGGGACAGAGCAACTCCTACGAGCAGTACTTC.

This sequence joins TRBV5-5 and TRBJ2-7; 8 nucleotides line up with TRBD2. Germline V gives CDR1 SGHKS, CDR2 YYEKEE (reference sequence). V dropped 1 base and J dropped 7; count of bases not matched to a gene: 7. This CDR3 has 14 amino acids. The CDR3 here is CASSLLGLAGEQYF. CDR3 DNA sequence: TGTGCCAGCAGCTTGCTAGGACTAGCTGGTGAGCAGTACTTC.

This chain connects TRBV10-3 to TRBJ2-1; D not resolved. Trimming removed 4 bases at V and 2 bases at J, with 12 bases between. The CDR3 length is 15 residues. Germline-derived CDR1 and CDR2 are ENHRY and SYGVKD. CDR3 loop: CAISVGAVAYNEQFF. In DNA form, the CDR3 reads TGTGCCATCAGTGTGGGTGCAGTCGCCTACAATGAGCAGTTCTTC.

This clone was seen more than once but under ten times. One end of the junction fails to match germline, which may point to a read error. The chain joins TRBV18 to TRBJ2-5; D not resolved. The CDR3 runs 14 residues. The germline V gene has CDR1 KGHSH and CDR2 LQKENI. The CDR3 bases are TGTGCCAGCTCACCTGGCACAGAGCAAGGGACCCAGTACTTC. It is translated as CASSPGTEQGTQYF.

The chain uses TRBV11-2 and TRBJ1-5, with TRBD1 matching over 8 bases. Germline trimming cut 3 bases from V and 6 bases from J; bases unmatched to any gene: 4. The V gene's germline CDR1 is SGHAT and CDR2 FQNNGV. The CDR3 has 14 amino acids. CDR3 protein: CASSLTGVSQPQHF. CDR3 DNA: TGTGCCAGCAGCTTGACAGGGGTTAGTCAGCCCCAGCATTTT.

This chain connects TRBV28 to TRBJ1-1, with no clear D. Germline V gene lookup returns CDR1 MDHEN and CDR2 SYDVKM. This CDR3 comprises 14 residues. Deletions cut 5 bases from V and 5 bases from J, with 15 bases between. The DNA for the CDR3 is TGTGCCAGCAGTCCCCCAGAGTCGAGTACTGAAGCTTTCTTT. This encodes CASSPPESSTEAFF.

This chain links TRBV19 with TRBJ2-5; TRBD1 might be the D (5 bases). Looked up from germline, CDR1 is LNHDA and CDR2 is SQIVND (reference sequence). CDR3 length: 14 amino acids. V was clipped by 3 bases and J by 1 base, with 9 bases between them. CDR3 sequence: CASSMGQTQETQYF. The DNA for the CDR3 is TGTGCCAGTAGTATGGGGCAGACCCAAGAGACCCAGTACTTC.

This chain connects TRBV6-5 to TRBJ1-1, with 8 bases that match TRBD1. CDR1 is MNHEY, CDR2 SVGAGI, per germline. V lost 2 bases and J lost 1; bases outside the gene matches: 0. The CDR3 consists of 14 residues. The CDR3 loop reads CASSYGQGNTEAFF. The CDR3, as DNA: TGTGCCAGCAGTTACGGACAGGGGAACACTGAAGCTTTCTTT.